One T cell receptor (beta chain) is described in this entry. No antigen is known for it. The trim removed 0 bases at V and 3 bases at J, leaving 1 base unmatched. The germline CDR1 and CDR2 sequences are MNHEY and SVGAGI. The CDR3 totals 15 residues. The entry originates in a study of cytomegalovirus exposure and HLA in healthy donors. Study-level background: Assignment to the Caucasian-associated ancestry cluster applied to more than 75% of the roughly 410 genotyped donors.

With 60 Vbeta and 13 Jbeta primers, the PCR was carried out. Data came from immunoSEQ multiplex PCR; TCRdb stores just in-frame clones and leaves some out. Here the sample spans 110,000 to 150,000 clones, more than 60% being singletons. General study points: About 87% or about 30% of the time was how often most TCR beta V segments were productive, according to an earlier analysis. Some highly shared sequence variants likely arose as a pipeline artifact. Follow-up analysis found HLA locus-dependent TCR association rates, highest for DRB1 and lowest for HLA-C.

J is TRBJ2-7 and V is TRBV6-5, with TRBD1 matching 11 bases. Sequencing used PBMCs. This TCR came from a middle-aged man in good health and CMV-seronegative. In DNA form, the CDR3 reads TGTGCCAGCAGTTACTCGGACAGGGGGCACTACGAGCAGTACTTC. It yields the protein CASSYSDRGHYEQYF.